The next 27 T cell receptor beta chains were all read from a single sample in a study of siplizumab effects on memory and regulatory T cells. The protocol was immunoSEQ multiplex PCR, while the TCRdb copy is restricted to in-frame clones and leaves out a portion. Of fewer than 4,000 clones listed, roughly 49% are singletons. Their antigen targets remain unknown. The authors kept the mixed lymphocyte reaction cells in coculture at 37°C for 6 days. The sample taken for sequencing was CFSE-low (dividing) CD4+ T cells sorted from an allogeneic mixed lymphocyte reaction. These receptors were collected from a human donor in good health; the cells came from an allogeneic mixed lymphocyte reaction.

This clone was observed a handful of times. The J gene is TRBJ2-7, the V gene TRBV19, with D possibly TRBD1 on 6 matching bases. V lost 5 bases to trimming and J lost 7 bases, with 18 bases between them. CDR3 length equals 14 residues. Germline values: CDR1 LNHDA, CDR2 SQIVND (reference sequence). The CDR3 loop is CASSSQGASSEQYF. The CDR3 DNA sequence: TGTGCCAGTAGTTCACAGGGAGCCTCTTCTGAGCAGTACTTC.

The gene calls are TRBV5-5 and TRBJ1-2, with a possible D match to TRBD1 (6 bases). CDR1 is SGHKS and CDR2 is YYEKEE in the germline V gene (reference sequence). CDR3 size: 14 residues. V was shortened by 5 bases and J by 4 bases, with 15 bases between the two germline ends. This chain's CDR3 is CASRSPGRGYGYTF. The CDR3 bases are TGTGCCAGCAGATCCCCCGGCAGGGGCTATGGCTACACCTTC.

The V call is TRBV7-9, the J call TRBJ2-7; no firm D call. The CDR3 runs to 14 residues. CDR1 is SEHNR and CDR2 is FQNEAQ in the germline V gene (reference sequence). V was pared by 2 bases and J by 0 bases, with 8 bases between. This CDR3 reads CASSLSQSSYEQYF. The CDR3 DNA reads as TGTGCCAGCAGCTTATCGCAAAGCTCCTACGAGCAGTACTTC. Combining the CDR3 with reference TRBV7-9 and TRBJ2-7 gives the whole variable domain DTGVSQNPRHKITKRGQNVTFRCDPISEHNRLYWYRQTLGQGPEFLTYFQNEAQLEKSRLLSDRFSAERPKGSFSTLEIQRTEQGDSAMYLCASSLSQSSYEQYFGPGTRLTVT.

The chain uses TRBV5-1 and TRBJ2-7; tentative D call: TRBD1 (7 bases). Looked up from germline, CDR1 is SGHRS and CDR2 is YFSETQ. Trimming removed 4 bases from V and 5 bases from J, with 22 bases in between. The CDR3 is 16 amino acids. The CDR3 coding sequence is TGCGCCAGCAGCCATGGAGGGGGCGAAAAATCCAACGAGCAGTACTTC. Protein: CASSHGGGEKSNEQYF.

This clone showed up just once. The J gene is TRBJ2-5, the V gene TRBV5-1, with 7 nucleotides matching TRBD1. CDR1 is SGHRS and CDR2 is YFSETQ in the germline V gene. Unmatched junction bases numbered 17, after V lost 7 bases and J lost 5 bases. CDR3 size: 16 residues. This chain's CDR3 is CASQISGQRRAETQYF. Here the CDR3 DNA reads TGCGCCAGCCAGATTTCGGGACAGCGTAGAGCGGAGACCCAGTACTTC.

The genes are TRBV7-8 and TRBJ1-2, with 7 nucleotides matching TRBD1. This CDR3 has 17 residues. Germline V CDR1 and CDR2: SGHVS, FQNEAQ. V shed 6 bases and J 4 bases; nucleotides not matched to a gene: 17. The CDR3 protein is CASSPTGSARGSYGYTF. CDR3 DNA: TGTGCCAGCAGTCCGACAGGGTCCGCTCGAGGGAGCTATGGCTACACCTTC.

V gene TRBV18 combines with J gene TRBJ1-2; weak D call: TRBD1 (6 bases). The CDR3 length is 17 residues. Trimming shortened V by 3 bases and J by 2 bases, and 19 bases separated the two germline ends. Germline V lookup: CDR1 KGHSH, CDR2 LQKENI. The CDR3 coding sequence is TGTGCCAGCTCACCCCTCTCGGGGGCCGTACCGAACTATGGCTACACCTTC. Residues: CASSPLSGAVPNYGYTF.

This clone was picked up a small number of times. The gene calls are TRBV7-2 and TRBJ2-6, with 10 bases identical to TRBD2. With 1 base clipped from V and 0 bases from J, the junction kept 3 bases outside the gene matches. The CDR3 spans 18 residues. The V gene's germline CDR1 is SGHTA and CDR2 FQGNSA. The CDR3 reads CASSLDLAGASGANVLTF. CDR3 sequence (DNA): TGTGCCAGCAGCTTAGATCTAGCGGGGGCCTCTGGGGCCAACGTCCTGACTTTC.

This clone was seen a handful of times. The chain is built from TRBV7-2 and TRBJ2-3; D perhaps matches TRBD1 (6 bases). The CDR3 totals 15 residues. CDR1 and CDR2 from the germline V gene are SGHTA and FQGNSA. The V end was cut by 3 bases, the J end by 0 bases, with 10 bases between. The CDR3 loop reads CASSLDRTSTDTQYF. CDR3 nucleotides: TGTGCCAGCAGCTTGGACAGAACTAGCACAGATACGCAGTATTTT.

This chain links TRBV10-3 with TRBJ2-7; 9 positions agree with TRBD1. The CDR3 is 13 residues long. V shed 7 bases and J 5 bases; nucleotides not matched to a gene: 6. CDR1 and CDR2 from the germline V gene are ENHRY and SYGVKD. As DNA, the CDR3 is TGTGCCATCACAGGACAGGGGTTCCACGAGCAGTACTTC. Translating gives CAITGQGFHEQYF.

The CDR3 coding sequence is TGCGCCAGCAGCTCGCAGGGACAGTATGGCTACACCTTC. It specifies CASSSQGQYGYTF. The chain couples TRBV5-1 to TRBJ1-2; TRBD1 matches 7 bases. This CDR3 is built from 13 residues. Unmatched junction bases numbered 4, after V lost 3 bases and J lost 5 bases. The germline V gene has CDR1 SGHRS and CDR2 YFSETQ.

V is TRBV7-9 and J is TRBJ2-1, with 8 bases aligning to TRBD1. With 3 bases clipped from V and 7 bases from J, the junction kept 8 bases outside the gene matches. This CDR3 has 15 amino acids. Germline V lookup: CDR1 SEHNR, CDR2 FQNEAQ (reference sequence). The DNA for the CDR3 is TGTGCCAGCAGCTTGGACAGGACAGGGCGGAATGAGCAGTTCTTC. It encodes CASSLDRTGRNEQFF.

In its sample, this clone was seen once. The gene calls are TRBV2 and TRBJ2-5; 9 positions match TRBD1. The J call may be faulty, since TRBJ2-7 better matches the DNA end. In germline, CDR1 is SNHLY, CDR2 FYNNEI. The CDR3 covers 14 residues. This chain's CDR3 is CASSPGQGSYEQYF. The CDR3 DNA reads as TGTGCCAGCAGTCCGGGACAGGGATCCTACGAGCAGTACTTC.

In its sample, this clone was seen a few times. For the CDR3, the DNA is TGTGCCAGCAGCTTAGCCAGGGACTCCTACGAGCAGTACTTC. Residues: CASSLARDSYEQYF. The chain has TRBV7-2 and TRBJ2-7; D perhaps matches TRBD1 (5 bases). The V end was cut by 0 bases, the J end by 0 bases, with 6 bases between. This CDR3 is built from 14 residues. Germline V lookup: CDR1 SGHTA, CDR2 FQGNSA.

This chain links TRBV30 with TRBJ1-1; D call uncertain. V lost 2 bases and J lost 3, with 10 bases in between. The CDR3 totals 13 residues. From germline, CDR1 is GTSNPN and CDR2 SVGIG (reference sequence). This CDR3 is CAWSPRRDTEAFF. The CDR3 bases are TGTGCCTGGAGTCCCCGACGGGACACTGAAGCTTTCTTT.

The gene calls are TRBV11-2 and TRBJ2-6; 8 positions agree with TRBD1. The CDR3 runs 18 residues. The V gene's germline CDR1 is SGHAT and CDR2 FQNNGV. With V trimmed by 5 bases and J by 0 bases, 9 bases remained unmatched. The CDR3 loop reads CASSRGGQASSGANVLTF. For the CDR3, the DNA is TGTGCCAGCAGCCGTGGGGGACAGGCGAGCTCTGGGGCCAACGTCCTGACTTTC.

V is TRBV7-8 and J is TRBJ1-1, with 8 bases fitting TRBD1. The CDR3 extends over 16 amino acids. V was clipped by 3 bases and J by 1 base; unmatched bases: 7. The germline V gene encodes CDR1 SGHVS and CDR2 FQNEAQ. The CDR3 nucleotides are TGTGCCAGCAGCTTTCAACAGGGGGGATCGAACACTGAAGCTTTCTTT. Translation: CASSFQQGGSNTEAFF. The variable domain in full, completed from reference TRBV7-8 and TRBJ1-1, reads GAGVSQSPRYKVAKRGQDVALRCDPISGHVSLFWYQQALGQGPEFLTYFQNEAQLDKSGLPSDRFFAERPEGSVSTLKIQRTQQEDSAVYLCASSFQQGGSNTEAFFGQGTRLTVV.

The V and J genes are TRBV7-6 and TRBJ2-7; D unclear. With 5 bases removed from V and 2 bases from J, the gap between germline ends came to 16 bases. From germline, CDR1 is SGHVS and CDR2 FNYEAQ. CDR3 length: 15 amino acids. Written as DNA, the CDR3 is TGTGCCAGCAGCCCCCTGCCGGGTTCAACCTACGAGCAGTACTTC. The encoded protein is CASSPLPGSTYEQYF.

The chain has TRBV5-4 and TRBJ2-2; possibly TRBD2 for D (6 bases). From germline, CDR1 is SGHNT and CDR2 YYREEE (reference sequence). The CDR3 consists of 14 residues. The germline V and J ends were trimmed by 4 bases and 6 bases, with 13 bases remaining between them. The DNA of the CDR3 is TGTGCCAGCAGCCCCGGGACTTTGGCCGGGGAGCTGTTTTTT. This translates into CASSPGTLAGELFF.

Only one count was recorded for this clone. In DNA form, the CDR3 reads TGTGCCAGCAGTTACCTCGGGACGCACAACTATGGCTACACCTTC. It is translated as CASSYLGTHNYGYTF. The chain carries TRBV6-9 and TRBJ1-2, with a possible D match to TRBD1 (5 bases). With 3 bases removed from V and 2 bases from J, the gap between germline ends came to 13 bases. CDR1 and CDR2 (germline): MNHGY, SVAAGI. CDR3 length: 15 residues.

This clone was observed a single time. The chain employs TRBV30 and TRBJ2-7; possibly TRBD1 or TRBD2 for D (5 bases each). The CDR3 loop spans 13 amino acids. Germline V CDR1 and CDR2: GTSNPN, SVGIG (reference sequence). V lost 4 bases and J lost 4, with 14 bases in between. CDR3 loop: CAWTGTMRYEQYF. CDR3 nucleotide sequence: TGTGCCTGGACAGGGACGATGAGGTACGAGCAGTACTTC.

The chain has TRBV15 and TRBJ1-1; no clear D. The germline CDR1 and CDR2 sequences are LNHNV and YYDKDF (reference sequence). The CDR3 has 15 residues. Trimming shortened V by 0 bases and J by 1 base, and 9 bases separated the two germline ends. The CDR3 nucleotides are TGTGCCACCAGCAGAGATCTAGCGGGGAACACTGAAGCTTTCTTT. Amino acids: CATSRDLAGNTEAFF.

V and J are TRBV7-2 and TRBJ1-1; no firm D call. V lost 1 base, J lost 1 base, and 10 bases lay in between. There are 15 residues in the CDR3. CDR1 is SGHTA, CDR2 FQGNSA, per germline. The CDR3 is CASSLVRRGNTEAFF. The CDR3 nucleotides read TGTGCCAGCAGCTTAGTGCGCAGAGGGAACACTGAAGCTTTCTTT.

This clone has more than one count but fewer than ten. The DNA of the CDR3 is TGTGCCAGCAGCGTGACAGGGACCTCTGGAAACACCATATATTTT. It encodes CASSVTGTSGNTIYF. The chain recombines TRBV2 with TRBJ1-3, with TRBD1 matching 7 bases. From germline, CDR1 is SNHLY and CDR2 FYNNEI. J gave up 0 bases and V 6 bases, and 5 bases lay outside the gene matches. The CDR3 loop spans 15 amino acids.

The J gene is TRBJ1-3, the V gene TRBV9; 7 bases are a match to TRBD1. The CDR3 is 16 residues long. CDR1 and CDR2 (germline): SGDLS, YYNGEE. J lost 3 bases, V lost 0 bases, and 6 bases had no gene match. CDR3 nucleotide sequence: TGTGCCAGCAGCGTAGGGGCAGGGGGTTTTGGAAACACCATATATTTT. Amino acid sequence: CASSVGAGGFGNTIYF.

V usage is TRBV18 and J usage is TRBJ1-6; D is uncertain. The V end lost 2 bases, the J end lost 5 bases, and 7 bases lay between the germline ends. CDR3 size: 14 residues. Germline V lookup: CDR1 KGHSH, CDR2 LQKENI. For the CDR3, the DNA is TGTGCCAGCTCACCAGGACTTGATAATTCACCCCTCCACTTT. Translated: CASSPGLDNSPLHF.

The rearrangement joins TRBV6-4 to TRBJ1-3, with D perhaps TRBD1 (5 bases). This CDR3 contains 15 residues. Trimming removed 6 bases from V and 2 bases from J, with 14 bases in between. Per germline, CDR1 MRHNA and CDR2 SNTAGT. CDR3 nucleotides: TGTGCCAGCAGCGTCGAGGACACACCTGGAAACACCATATATTTT. It yields the protein CASSVEDTPGNTIYF.